This is a list of T cell receptor beta chains from one sample in a study of naive and memory T cell subsets. TCRdb used MiXCR to reprocess the UMI-ligation and nested PCR reads, holding one entry per CDR3 protein. The table has about 34,000 distinct CDR3 sequences, roughly 18% seen once. Sequenced sample: effector memory CD4+ T cells from blood. The origin of the receptors is a human donor in good health. Each CDR3 is given with its conserved first and last residue. The D gene is left open where the match is weak. Expanded clones get a size class; other rows say once, few or many, or leave the size out.

>14|TRBD2|TRBV7-9|-|TRBJ2-3
TGTGCCAGCAGCCTAAGGAGGGAGGGAGATACGCAGTATTTT
CASSLRREGDTQYF
>15|-|TRBV2|-|TRBJ2-1
TGTGCCAGCAGTGAGTCCCCCAACTCCTACAATGAGCAGTTCTTC
CASSESPNSYNEQFF
>12|-|TRBV18|once|TRBJ2-3
TGTGCCAGCTCACGAGACGGGGATACGCAGTATTTT
CASSRDGDTQYF
>18|TRBD2|TRBV24-1|-|TRBJ2-1
TGTGCCACCAGTGATCCCGGACTAGCGGGAAAATCCTACAATGAGCAGTTCTTC
CATSDPGLAGKSYNEQFF
>14|TRBD1|TRBV10-3|few|TRBJ2-1
TGTGCCATCAGTTCCTGGACAGGCGGTAATGAGCAGTTCTTC
CAISSWTGGNEQFF
>15|TRBD1|TRBV28|-|TRBJ2-1
TGTGCCAGCAACGTCGGCGGGACAGGGGGCAATGAGCAGTTCTTC
CASNVGGTGGNEQFF
>13|-|TRBV6-2/TRBV6-3|few|TRBJ1-1
TGTGCCAGCTCGGACAGTTTGAACACTGAAGCTTTCTTT
CASSDSLNTEAFF
>15|-|TRBV7-2|-|TRBJ1-1
TGTGCCAGCAGCACACCTACAGGGCTCAACACTGAAGCTTTCTTT
CASSTPTGLNTEAFF
>13|-|TRBV7-6|-|TRBJ1-5
TGTGCCAGCAGCCCTGGGGGGCGGCAGCCCCAGCATTTT
CASSPGGRQPQHF
>14|-|TRBV6-1|-|TRBJ1-5
TGTGCCAGCATGGAGACCATCATCTCACAGCCCCAGCATTTT
CASMETIISQPQHF
>15|TRBD2|TRBV6-1|few|TRBJ2-1
TGTGCCAGCAGTGACGGACTAGCGGGAGCTTTTGAGCAGTTCTTC
CASSDGLAGAFEQFF
>13|-|TRBV20-1|few|TRBJ1-4
TGCAGTGCTAGAAACCCTTCGGGTGAAAAACTGTTTTTT
CSARNPSGEKLFF
>13|-|TRBV11-2|many|TRBJ1-5
TGTGCCAGCAGCTTACAGGGTGGGCAGCCCCAGCATTTT
CASSLQGGQPQHF
>16|-|TRBV11-2|-|TRBJ2-3
TGTGCCAGCAGCAAAGGGCGGGATGTGGGCACAGATACGCAGTATTTT
CASSKGRDVGTDTQYF
>11|-|TRBV10-2|-|TRBJ2-7
TGCGCCAGCAGTGCCGCCTACGAGCAGTACTTC
CASSAAYEQYF
>13|TRBD1|TRBV7-9|medium-sized|TRBJ1-2
TGTGCCAGCAGACCGACAGGGACTCCTGGCTACACCTTC
CASRPTGTPGYTF
>15|-|TRBV28|-|TRBJ2-1
TGTGCCAGCAGTTTAACGCAGGGTAACCGCAATGAGCAGTTCTTC
CASSLTQGNRNEQFF
>18|TRBD2|TRBV20-1|once|TRBJ2-1
TGCAGTGCTAGAGTTTACGGAAGAGGAGCGGGAGGGAACAATGAGCAGTTCTTC
CSARVYGRGAGGNNEQFF
>13|-|TRBV25-1|medium-sized|TRBJ1-1
TGTGCCAGCAGTGAATCCGGGGTTAGGGAAGCTTTCTTT
CASSESGVREAFF
>14|TRBD2|TRBV2|once|TRBJ2-3
TGTGCCAGCAGTGATTTTAGCGGGAGGGATACGCAGTATTTT
CASSDFSGRDTQYF
>15|TRBD2|TRBV7-6|few|TRBJ2-3
TGTGCCAGCAGCTTAACGGGACTATTCACAGATACGCAGTATTTT
CASSLTGLFTDTQYF
>16|TRBD2|TRBV7-8|few|TRBJ2-3
TGTGCCAGCAGCTTATTCCTAGCGGGAGTTTTGGGTACGCAGTATTTT
CASSLFLAGVLGTQYF
>11|-|TRBV28|-|TRBJ1-1
TGTGCCAGCGGTATGAACACTGAAGCTTTCTTT
CASGMNTEAFF
>14|TRBD1|TRBV29-1|-|TRBJ1-4
TGCAGCGTTGAAGAACAGGGGCTTTTTGGAAAACTGTTTTTT
CSVEEQGLFGKLFF
>14|-|TRBV5-6|few|TRBJ2-7
TGTGCCAGCAGCCAACTAGGGAACTCCTACGAGCAGTACTTC
CASSQLGNSYEQYF
>11|-|TRBV20-1|-|TRBJ2-1
TGCAGTGCTCCACTGAGCTATGAGCAGTTCTTC
CSAPLSYEQFF
>15|-|TRBV6-2/TRBV6-3|-|TRBJ2-7
TGTGCCAGCAGTTACTCAGGGAGCGCAGACTACGAGCAGTACTTC
CASSYSGSADYEQYF
>15|-|TRBV14|few|TRBJ1-2
TGTGCCAGCAGCCAAGATCACCTCGTGGGGTCAGAGTACACCTTC
CASSQDHLVGSEYTF
>16|TRBD1|TRBV28|-|TRBJ2-5
TGTGCCAGCAGCCACAGACAGGGGAGTTCCAAAGAGACCCAGTACTTC
CASSHRQGSSKETQYF
>12|-|TRBV28|many|TRBJ1-5
TGTGCCAGCACTAAAACAAATCAGCCCCAGCATTTT
CASTKTNQPQHF
>15|TRBD1|TRBV7-2|few|TRBJ1-5
TGTGCCAGCAGCCCCGGACAGGGCCAAAATCAGCCCCAGCATTTT
CASSPGQGQNQPQHF
>17|-|TRBV6-6|few|TRBJ1-1
TGTGCCAGCAGTTACGGGAAGTGGAGGGGGGTAGAAACTGAAGCTTTCTTT
CASSYGKWRGVETEAFF
>17|-|TRBV4-1|few|TRBJ2-1
TGCGCCAGCAGCCAAGATAAGGGAGCGTCATCCTACAATGAGCAGTTCTTC
CASSQDKGASSYNEQFF
>14|TRBD1|TRBV28|-|TRBJ2-7
TGTGCCAGCAGACAGGGGCCAGCCTCCTACGAGCAGTACTTC
CASRQGPASYEQYF
>17|TRBD2|TRBV12-3/TRBV12-4|many|TRBJ2-1
TGTGCCAGCAAACTCAGACTAGCGGGAGTCCCCTACAATGAGCAGTTCTTC
CASKLRLAGVPYNEQFF
>11|-|TRBV29-1|few|TRBJ2-4
TGCAGCGTTGAACTAGCCGACATTCAGTACTTC
CSVELADIQYF
>17|-|TRBV6-1|-|TRBJ2-5
TGTGCCAGCAGTGAATATTGGGGCTCTAGCGACATGGAGACCCAGTACTTC
CASSEYWGSSDMETQYF
>13|-|TRBV29-1|-|TRBJ2-2
TGCAGCGTTGAAGAAGGGGGTTCCGGGGAGCTGTTTTTT
CSVEEGGSGELFF
>14|TRBD1|TRBV6-1|few|TRBJ2-7
TGTGCCAGCAGTTTTGGACAGGGGGACTACGAGCAGTACTTC
CASSFGQGDYEQYF
>14|-|TRBV29-1|-|TRBJ2-3
TGCAGCGTGGGGGCACTAGCGAACACAGATACGCAGTATTTT
CSVGALANTDTQYF
>14|-|TRBV30|-|TRBJ1-1
TGTGCCTCCAAAATTAGGGGGATGAACACTGAAGCTTTCTTT
CASKIRGMNTEAFF
>16|-|TRBV29-1|-|TRBJ2-3
TGCAGCGTTGAAGATGAGGCACTAGGTGGGACAGATACGCAGTATTTT
CSVEDEALGGTDTQYF
>13|-|TRBV10-3|-|TRBJ2-5
TGTGCCATCAGTGAGAGGACCCAAGAGACCCAGTACTTC
CAISERTQETQYF
>15|TRBD1|TRBV27|many|TRBJ1-4
TGTGCCAGCAGTTCCTGGACAGGGCGAGATGAAAAACTGTTTTTT
CASSSWTGRDEKLFF
>14|TRBD1|TRBV12-3/TRBV12-4|many|TRBJ1-5
TGTGCCAGCATTGACAGGGACAGCAATCAGCCCCAGCATTTT
CASIDRDSNQPQHF
>15|TRBD1|TRBV28|many|TRBJ2-7
TGTGCCAGCAGACGCGACAGGGGATTTTCCTACGAGCAGTACTTC
CASRRDRGFSYEQYF
>15|TRBD1|TRBV20-1|many|TRBJ2-2
TGCAGTGCTCCCAGACAGGGGGCGAACACCGGGGAGCTGTTTTTT
CSAPRQGANTGELFF
>15|TRBD1|TRBV4-1|few|TRBJ1-1
TGCGCCAGCAGCCAACCCTTGGACAGGGGCACTGAAGCTTTCTTT
CASSQPLDRGTEAFF
>14|-|TRBV4-3|-|TRBJ2-1
TGCGCCAGCAGCCAAGAGATGGGGAACAGTGAGCAGTTCTTC
CASSQEMGNSEQFF